This T cell receptor beta chain was identified in a study of glioma-infiltrating T cells. Regarding the study as a whole: Tissue-blood divergence was below expectation in non-neoplastic patients, above in gliomas.

A word on this clonotype: The antigen remains undetermined.

V lost 7 bases and J lost 1, with 16 bases in between. This CDR3 has 15 amino acids. From germline, CDR1 is LNHDA and CDR2 SQIVND (reference sequence). TCR alpha and beta CDR3 regions were amplified from RNA using iRepertoire nested multiplex PCR. Input was about 95-400 ng of tissue mRNA or PBMC total RNA. TCRdb reanalysed the multiplex PCR reads using MiXCR and keeps one entry per CDR3 protein. The sample has a few hundred thousand distinct CDR3 sequences; 41% are singletons. The chain is built from TRBV19 and TRBJ2-5; weak D call: TRBD1 (5 bases). Material: glioma tissue, nonneoplastic brain tissue, or PBMCs (not recorded which). The origin of this receptor is a human donor with low-grade glioma or glioblastoma, undergoing nonglioma brain surgery, or in good health (not recorded which). The CDR3 is CASTPQVGAQETQYF. The CDR3 region has the DNA TGTGCCAGTACCCCTCAGGTAGGGGCCCAAGAGACCCAGTACTTC.